The 18 T cell receptor beta chains below all came from one sample that was sequenced in a study of cytomegalovirus exposure and HLA in healthy donors. Libraries were prepared by immunoSEQ multiplex PCR; TCRdb keeps only in-frame clonotypes and omits some of them. Of 150,000 to 180,000 clones in the sample, about 86% were seen once. Sequences were obtained from PBMCs. The receptors here all came from a human donor in good health.

The CDR3 bases are TGTGCCAGCAGCATAGGGACAGACGAGCAGTTCTTC. As protein: CASSIGTDEQFF. The chain recombines TRBV2 with TRBJ2-1; 7 bases are shared with TRBD1. From germline, CDR1 is SNHLY and CDR2 FYNNEI. Trimming took 6 bases from V and 10 from J; bases not matched to a gene: 6. The CDR3 covers 12 residues.

The genes are TRBV5-6 and TRBJ2-7; 8 bases agree with TRBD1. Germline V gives CDR1 SGHDT, CDR2 YYEEEE. The trim removed 0 bases at V and 5 bases at J, leaving 7 bases unmatched. This CDR3 contains 15 residues. This chain's CDR3 is CASSLGGRGLHEQYF. In DNA form, the CDR3 reads TGTGCCAGCAGCTTGGGTGGCAGGGGGCTCCACGAGCAGTACTTC.

The V and J genes are TRBV2 and TRBJ2-1; weak D call: TRBD2 (6 bases). The length of the CDR3 is 15 residues. The germline V gene encodes CDR1 SNHLY and CDR2 FYNNEI. V was trimmed by 6 bases and J by 0 bases, leaving 12 bases between them. This CDR3 reads CASRERASSYNEQFF. In DNA form, the CDR3 reads TGTGCCAGCAGAGAGCGGGCCAGCTCCTACAATGAGCAGTTCTTC.

The chain combines TRBV4-1 with TRBJ1-5; D is perhaps TRBD1 (6 bases). The CDR3 runs to 16 residues. Trimming stripped 0 bases from V and 2 bases from J, with 11 bases between. CDR1 is MGHRA, CDR2 YSYEKL, per germline. CDR3 protein: CASSQEAGGRNQPQHF. The CDR3 DNA is TGCGCCAGCAGCCAAGAAGCCGGGGGGCGCAATCAGCCCCAGCATTTT.

This clone showed up many times. V usage is TRBV7-2 and J usage is TRBJ1-4; perhaps TRBD1 as D (6 bases). V was clipped by 4 bases and J by 8 bases, with 14 bases between them. Germline V gene data show CDR1 as SGHTA and CDR2 as FQGNSA. This CDR3 has 14 residues. The CDR3 region has the DNA TGTGCCAGCAGCTCCCGGACAGCTCAAGAAAAACTGTTTTTT. Its protein product is CASSSRTAQEKLFF.

This sequence joins TRBV15 and TRBJ1-4; D might be TRBD1 (5 bases). CDR1 and CDR2 (germline): LNHNV, YYDKDF (reference sequence). Trimming stripped 0 bases from V and 6 bases from J, with 14 bases between. CDR3 length: 16 amino acids. In DNA, the CDR3 is TGTGCCACCAGCAGAGATCTGGGGTCAGGGTATGAAAAACTGTTTTTT. It encodes CATSRDLGSGYEKLFF.

The rearrangement links TRBV30 to TRBJ2-2; TRBD2 agrees at 9 bases. The CDR3 runs to 14 residues. V lost 3 bases and J lost 1; bases outside the gene matches: 0. CDR1 GTSNPN and CDR2 SVGIG come from the germline V gene (reference sequence). The CDR3 region has the DNA TGTGCCTGGAGAGCGGGAGGGAACACCGGGGAGCTGTTTTTT. As protein: CAWRAGGNTGELFF.

This CDR3 reads CASRPEGGTLTFNEQFF. The DNA for the CDR3 is TGTGCAAGTCGCCCCGAGGGAGGGACGTTGACTTTCAATGAGCAGTTCTTC. V usage is TRBV12-2 and J usage is TRBJ2-1; the table assigns TRBD2, which was not confirmed against the DNA. TRBV12-2 is marked as a pseudogene. The CDR3 consists of 17 residues.

The chain joins TRBV6-1 to TRBJ2-7; 10 bases match TRBD1. CDR1 MNHNS and CDR2 SASEGT come from the germline V gene. V was pared by 1 base and J by 4 bases, with 4 bases of the junction left unmatched. The CDR3 extends over 15 amino acids. The CDR3 sequence is CASSEGTGGFYEQYF. CDR3 nucleotide sequence: TGTGCCAGCAGTGAAGGGACAGGGGGATTTTACGAGCAGTACTTC.

The V call is TRBV5-1, the J call TRBJ1-3; D is unclear. The CDR3 extends over 17 amino acids. Germline CDR1 is SGHRS and CDR2 is YFSETQ. Trimming left V 0 bases short and J 0 bases short, with 13 bases between. The DNA for the CDR3 is TGCGCCAGCAGCTTGGGGGCCAGCTTAACCTCTGGAAACACCATATATTTT. It yields the protein CASSLGASLTSGNTIYF.

This sequence joins TRBV19 and TRBJ1-3; D not resolved. CDR3 length equals 13 residues. Germline V gives CDR1 LNHDA, CDR2 SQIVND (reference sequence). V was pared by 6 bases and J by 0 bases, with 6 bases between. The CDR3 nucleotides are TGTGCCAGTAGGAGAGGCTCTGGAAACACCATATATTTT. Protein: CASRRGSGNTIYF.

This rearrangement joins TRBV19 to TRBJ1-2; possibly TRBD1 for D (6 bases). V shed 3 bases and J shed 6 bases, with 20 bases lying between them. The CDR3 covers 16 residues. Germline assignment: CDR1 LNHDA and CDR2 SQIVND (reference sequence). CDR3 in amino acids: CASSIYRDNRKHGYTF. CDR3 coding DNA: TGTGCCAGTAGTATTTACAGGGACAACAGGAAGCATGGCTACACCTTC.

The V gene is TRBV10-1, the J gene TRBJ2-1; D perhaps matches TRBD1 (5 bases). V shed 2 bases and J shed 6 bases, with 5 bases lying between them. Germline CDR1 WNHNN, CDR2 SYGVQD (reference sequence). This CDR3 has 12 residues. The CDR3 sequence is CASSETGNEQFF. CDR3 bases: TGCGCCAGCAGTGAGACAGGCAATGAGCAGTTCTTC.

The chain recombines TRBV7-8 with TRBJ1-5, with TRBD1 matching 10 bases. V was clipped by 5 bases and J by 5 bases; unmatched bases: 6. The germline V gene has CDR1 SGHVS and CDR2 FQNEAQ. There are 15 residues in the CDR3. The CDR3 protein is CASSPGTGEYQPQHF. CDR3 nucleotides: TGTGCCAGCAGCCCTGGGACAGGGGAGTATCAGCCCCAGCATTTT.

The chain combines TRBV2 with TRBJ2-2; D might be TRBD1 (6 bases). V was cut by 8 bases and J by 0 bases, with 10 bases left in between. Germline assignment: CDR1 SNHLY and CDR2 FYNNEI. There are 14 residues in the CDR3. The CDR3 DNA reads as TGTGCCAGCTTGGGGGCTACGAACACCGGGGAGCTGTTTTTT. Protein product: CASLGATNTGELFF.

The chain couples TRBV29-1 to TRBJ2-2; D is possibly TRBD1 (6 bases). Germline CDR1 SQVTM, CDR2 ANQGSEA. This CDR3 has 14 residues. The germline V and J ends were trimmed by 1 base and 1 base, with 7 bases remaining between them. The CDR3 bases are TGCAGCGTTGAAGGGGACAAGAACACCGGGGAGCTGTTTTTT. This gives the protein CSVEGDKNTGELFF.

The chain recombines TRBV28 with TRBJ2-1, with TRBD1 identical over 10 bases. V lost 1 base and J lost 7; bases outside the gene matches: 4. The CDR3 runs to 15 residues. Germline lookup yields CDR1 MDHEN and CDR2 SYDVKM. In DNA form, the CDR3 reads TGTGCCAGCAGTTTATTAGGGACAGGGGATAATGAGCAGTTCTTC. Translation: CASSLLGTGDNEQFF.

The chain couples TRBV5-1 to TRBJ1-1; perhaps TRBD1 as D (6 bases). Germline CDR1 reads SGHRS; CDR2 reads YFSETQ. V was pared by 2 bases and J by 6 bases, with 14 bases between. The CDR3 consists of 14 residues. The CDR3 region has the DNA TGCGCCAGCAGCTTTCGGGGGGCTGGCGCTGAAGCTTTCTTT. Encoded protein: CASSFRGAGAEAFF.